Included here is one T cell receptor (beta chain) sequence, with context. One junction end disagrees with the germline gene, perhaps due to a read error. This specimen belongs to a study of identical twins. Germline values: CDR1 SGHTA, CDR2 FQGNSA. CDR3 length equals 14 residues. One entry per CDR3 protein, called by TCRdb with MiXCR from the 5' RACE reads. The repertoire has some 660,000 distinct CDR3 sequences, over 8.5% of them found once; the top ten carry 0.8% to 1%. Another study also made use of these data, one on yellow fever vaccine responses in identical twins.

This receptor was obtained from a woman aged 18-29 years in good health. Material: PBMCs. The chain joins TRBV7-2 to TRBJ2-2; 10 bases agree with TRBD2. CDR3 nucleotide sequence: TGTGCCAGCAGCCTAGCGGGAGAGTCCGGGGAGCTGTTTTTT. Translating gives CASSLAGESGELFF.